This T cell receptor beta chain was recovered during a study of blood T cell repertoires in COVID-19. Using immunoSEQ multiplex PCR, the repertoire was profiled, and TCRdb retains in-frame clones only, with some absent. In the table there are approximately 71,000 clones, roughly 85% of which are singletons. The CDR3 runs to 15 residues. Unmatched junction bases numbered 6, after V lost 6 bases and J lost 1 base. Germline CDR1 reads MDHEN; CDR2 reads SYDVKM. Sequencing was done on a sample of peripheral blood. This sequence was found in a man aged 60 to 69 with active or convalescent COVID-19. The genes are TRBV28 and TRBJ1-1; 9 bases agree with TRBD1. Here the CDR3 reads CASSQTGGGNTEAFF. The CDR3 region has the DNA TGTGCCAGCAGCCAGACAGGGGGAGGGAACACTGAAGCTTTCTTT.